This T cell receptor beta chain was observed in a study of PD-L1 blockade in urothelial cancer. There are 14 residues in the CDR3. V was clipped by 5 bases and J by 1 base; unmatched bases: 5. Germline assignment: CDR1 LNHNV and CDR2 YYDKDF (reference sequence). Time point: peripheral blood 6 weeks after treatment start. Here immunoSEQ multiplex PCR was the method, and the copy in TCRdb shows in-frame clones only, minus some. This table holds about 120,000 clones, 80% to 90% found once. V gene TRBV15 combines with J gene TRBJ2-7; 7 bases map to TRBD1. The TCR comes from a man aged 55 to 69 with urothelial cancer. The starting material was PBMCs, obtained around atezolizumab (anti-PD-L1) treatment. CDR3: CATSAAGGSYEQYF. The CDR3 nucleotides are TGTGCCACCAGCGCGGCAGGGGGATCCTACGAGCAGTACTTC.